Given below is one TCR beta chain in context. RNA in amounts of 0.5 to 1 ug was reverse transcribed with random hexamers. Amplification of TCR beta CDR3 by immunoSEQ multiplex PCR spanned 54 Vbeta and 13 Jbeta. TCRdb redid the calling of the immunoSEQ multiplex PCR reads with MiXCR, one entry per CDR3 protein. The repertoire holds roughly 200,000 distinct CDR3 sequences, with roughly 95% as singletons. The data were obtained in a study of CD8 T cells in Susac syndrome. J gave up 4 bases and V 0 bases, and 16 bases lay outside the gene matches. The CDR3 covers 21 residues. Looked up from germline, CDR1 is LGHNA and CDR2 is YSLEER.

This receptor was taken from a human donor in good health. The chain couples TRBV4-3 to TRBJ2-1; 12 positions agree with TRBD2. The source material was CD4+ T cells from PBMCs. The CDR3 DNA sequence: TGCGCCAGCAGCCAAGATCCGGGGGGCCTAGCGGGAGGGCTTGGGTACAATGAGCAGTTCTTC. This encodes CASSQDPGGLAGGLGYNEQFF.